This entry lists 18 T cell receptor beta chains sequenced from one sample in a study of blood T cell repertoires in COVID-19. Sequencing was performed with immunoSEQ multiplex PCR; in TCRdb, only in-frame clones are kept and a portion is missing. The sample lists 200,000 to 250,000 clones; roughly 75% were seen once. The source material was peripheral blood. Receptors originate from a woman aged 70 to 79 with acute or convalescent COVID-19.

V usage is TRBV5-1 and J usage is TRBJ2-3; 7 bases are a match to TRBD1. Germline V gene sequence: CDR1 SGHRS, CDR2 YFSETQ. J gave up 4 bases and V 2 bases, and 4 bases lay outside the gene matches. The CDR3 sequence is 14 residues long. The CDR3 sequence is CASSFGQGADTQYF. The CDR3 nucleotides are TGCGCCAGCAGCTTTGGGCAGGGGGCAGATACGCAGTATTTT.

The chain has TRBV3-1 (or the pseudogene TRBV3-2) and TRBJ1-1; D gene uncertain. The CDR3 sequence is 17 residues long. V was shortened by 6 bases and J by 2 bases, with 22 bases between the two germline ends. Germline lookup yields CDR1 LGHDT and CDR2 YNNKEL (reference sequence). The CDR3 sequence: CASRHTRGGSINTEAFF. The CDR3 DNA reads TGTGCCAGCAGACACACTCGAGGAGGGAGTATAAACACTGAAGCTTTCTTT.

The V gene is TRBV7-9, the J gene TRBJ1-2; 9 bases align to TRBD1. CDR1 and CDR2 from the germline V gene are SEHNR and FQNEAQ (reference sequence). The CDR3 length is 13 residues. V lost 5 bases and J lost 7; bases outside the gene matches: 5. The CDR3 here is CASSPGQGSGYTF. Here the CDR3 DNA reads TGTGCCAGCAGCCCGGGACAGGGCTCTGGCTACACCTTC. The variable domain in full, completed from reference TRBV7-9 and TRBJ1-2, reads DTGVSQNPRHKITKRGQNVTFRCDPISEHNRLYWYRQTLGQGPEFLTYFQNEAQLEKSRLLSDRFSAERPKGSFSTLEIQRTEQGDSAMYLCASSPGQGSGYTFGSGTRLTVV.

A few counts support this clone. The chain has TRBV3-1 (or the pseudogene TRBV3-2) and TRBJ1-3; no firm D call. Trimming removed 4 bases at V and 1 base at J, with 5 bases between. The CDR3 runs to 13 residues. Germline values: CDR1 LGHDT, CDR2 YNNKEL (reference sequence). In nucleotides, the CDR3 is TGTGCCAGCAGCCCCCTATCTGGAAACACCATATATTTT. Amino acids: CASSPLSGNTIYF.

CDR3 DNA: TGTGCCAGCAGCTTGTGGAGCGCAGATACGCAGTATTTT. It codes for CASSLWSADTQYF. V usage is TRBV5-6 and J usage is TRBJ2-3; no firm D call. CDR1 SGHDT and CDR2 YYEEEE come from the germline V gene. This CDR3 region has 13 residues. Trimming cost V 1 base and J 4 bases, with 7 bases left between them.

A few counts support this clone. V is TRBV28 and J is TRBJ1-5, with D uncertain. The germline CDR1 and CDR2 sequences are MDHEN and SYDVKM. The V and J ends lost 5 bases and 3 bases respectively, with 8 bases between them. This CDR3 contains 13 residues. CDR3 in amino acids: CASSSQSNQPQHF. The CDR3 DNA sequence: TGTGCCAGCAGTAGTCAGTCCAATCAGCCCCAGCATTTT.

The chain combines TRBV6-6 with TRBJ1-2, with D hard to call. V lost 0 bases to trimming and J lost 4 bases, with 12 bases between them. The CDR3 sequence is 15 residues long. Germline loops: CDR1 MNHNY, CDR2 SVGAGI (reference sequence). The CDR3 nucleotides read TGTGCCAGCAGTTACTCCAGCGGGCCTCTCTATGGCTACACCTTC. Translation: CASSYSSGPLYGYTF.

The J gene is TRBJ2-3, the V gene TRBV18, with D possibly matching TRBD1 (6 bases). CDR1 and CDR2 from the germline V gene are KGHSH and LQKENI. V shed 5 bases and J shed 1 base, with 19 bases lying between them. CDR3 size: 17 residues. The CDR3 sequence is CASSANPGQDGTDTQYF. CDR3 DNA sequence: TGTGCCAGCTCAGCAAACCCGGGACAAGATGGCACAGATACGCAGTATTTT.

V is TRBV3-1 (or the pseudogene TRBV3-2) and J is TRBJ1-5, with a possible D match to TRBD1 (6 bases). The CDR3 sequence is 14 residues long. Germline CDR1 LGHDT, CDR2 YNNKEL (reference sequence). V gave up 1 base and J gave up 6 bases, with 10 bases separating them. The CDR3 DNA reads TGTGCCAGCAGCCAAGGGACAGTGAGTCAGCCCCAGCATTTT. Its protein is CASSQGTVSQPQHF.

The CDR3 loop is CASSFLPGQGGDTQYF. The CDR3, as DNA: TGTGCCAGCAGCTTCCTCCCGGGACAGGGGGGAGATACGCAGTATTTT. The V gene is TRBV7-8, the J gene TRBJ2-3; TRBD1 matches 11 bases. V shed 3 bases and J 5 bases; nucleotides not matched to a gene: 7. Germline V gene sequence: CDR1 SGHVS, CDR2 FQNEAQ. CDR3 size: 16 residues.

The chain employs TRBV3-1 (or the pseudogene TRBV3-2) and TRBJ1-2; the match to TRBD1 covers 7 bases. With 2 bases clipped from V and 4 bases from J, the junction kept 7 bases outside the gene matches. The length of the CDR3 is 15 residues. Germline-derived CDR1 and CDR2 are LGHDT and YNNKEL (reference sequence). CDR3 sequence reads: CASSQPDRTIYGYTF. The CDR3 DNA is TGTGCCAGCAGCCAACCGGACAGGACTATCTATGGCTACACCTTC.

This clone was found once. The rearrangement joins TRBV7-8 to TRBJ2-3; 10 bases match TRBD1. The CDR3 consists of 18 residues. CDR1 and CDR2 (germline): SGHVS, FQNEAQ. V lost 1 base to trimming and J lost 6 bases; unmatched junction nucleotides: 13. CDR3 loop: CASSLGSATGGAGDTQYF. As DNA, the CDR3 is TGTGCCAGCAGCTTAGGTAGCGCGACAGGGGGCGCGGGGGATACGCAGTATTTT.

This chain joins TRBV5-8 and TRBJ1-4; the D gene is possibly TRBD1 (5 bases). V was shortened by 4 bases and J by 5 bases, with 12 bases between the two germline ends. The CDR3 length is 14 residues. Germline V gene sequence: CDR1 SGHTS, CDR2 YDEGEE. The CDR3 nucleotides are TGTGCCAGCAGCCCCTACGGGGGAAATGAAAAACTGTTTTTT. Translating gives CASSPYGGNEKLFF.

This clone was seen a handful of times. This chain links TRBV15 with TRBJ1-1; D is uncertain. The CDR3 runs 15 residues. Trimming removed 0 bases at V and 3 bases at J, with 11 bases between. The germline V gene has CDR1 LNHNV and CDR2 YYDKDF (reference sequence). The CDR3 is CATSRDRSDYTEAFF. The CDR3 nucleotides are TGTGCCACCAGCAGAGATCGGTCAGACTACACTGAAGCTTTCTTT.

The chain recombines TRBV7-2 with TRBJ2-7; D unresolved. Per the germline V gene, CDR1 is SGHTA and CDR2 is FQGNSA. The CDR3 has 13 amino acids. V was clipped by 1 base and J by 6 bases, with 10 bases between them. DNA for the CDR3: TGTGCCAGCAGCTTAGGGCTCGATTTCGAGCAGTACTTC. Translating gives CASSLGLDFEQYF. Looking up the rest from reference TRBV7-2 and TRBJ2-7 gives the full variable domain: GAGVSQSPSNKVTEKGKDVELRCDPISGHTALYWYRQSLGQGLEFLIYFQGNSAPDKSGLPSDRFSAERTGGSVSTLTIQRTQQEDSAVYLCASSLGLDFEQYFGPGTRLTVT.

The chain couples TRBV7-2 to TRBJ2-1; 9 nucleotides align to TRBD2. This CDR3 is built from 17 residues. With 1 base clipped from V and 5 bases from J, the junction kept 9 bases outside the gene matches. Germline V gene sequence: CDR1 SGHTA, CDR2 FQGNSA. The CDR3: CASSLVSRASGDNEQFF. The CDR3 DNA is TGTGCCAGCAGCTTAGTTAGTAGGGCTAGCGGGGACAATGAGCAGTTCTTC.

This chain joins TRBV28 and TRBJ1-1; D uncertain. Deletions cut 2 bases from V and 0 bases from J, with 7 bases between. Germline-derived CDR1 and CDR2 are MDHEN and SYDVKM. The CDR3 is 14 amino acids. The chain's CDR3 is CASSLPQMNTEAFF. In DNA form, the CDR3 reads TGTGCCAGCAGTTTACCACAGATGAACACTGAAGCTTTCTTT.

J is TRBJ1-5 and V is TRBV11-2; D is uncertain. The CDR3 covers 14 residues. The V end was cut by 2 bases, the J end by 0 bases, with 5 bases between. Germline V lookup: CDR1 SGHAT, CDR2 FQNNGV. The CDR3 sequence: CASSLQNSNQPQHF. CDR3 sequence (DNA): TGTGCCAGCAGCTTACAGAATAGCAATCAGCCCCAGCATTTT.